This TCR beta chain is from a study of tumor-infiltrating lymphocytes in primary liver carcinoma. Looking at the study overall: These patients were men and women whose ages were 30 to 69 years.

Comments on this clonotype: Its antigen is not known.

Synthesis of TCR beta cDNA was carried out from about 540 ng total RNA with a constant-region primer. Three-round nested multiplex PCR performed with slightly modified ARM-PCR produced the TCR beta libraries. Researchers ran the first two PCR rounds for roughly 11 cycles each with TRBV1-TRBV30 forward primers and a C-beta reverse primer. TCRdb itself ran the multiplex PCR reads through MiXCR, one entry per CDR3 protein. The sample contains fewer than 350,000 distinct CDR3 sequences, roughly 60% of which appear only once. V lost 7 bases to trimming and J lost 3 bases; unmatched junction nucleotides: 9. Germline V gene sequence: CDR1 SGHNT, CDR2 YYREEE (reference sequence). The CDR3 runs 15 residues. Study results and limitations: Blood's top-250-clone fraction was significantly lower than that of tumors (p = 0.039). In tumor-adjacent and tumor-blood pairs, overlap was lower than in tumor region pairs.

Blood RNA originated from unsorted whole blood, with germline DNA additionally extracted. Chronic HBV infection was present, with no prior treatment. This chain links TRBV5-4 with TRBJ2-3; 9 bases fit TRBD1. The sequenced material came from peripheral blood. The source is a man in his forties with primary liver carcinoma and hepatitis B virus infection. The CDR3, as DNA: TGTGCCAGCTCCCATGGGGGACAGGGAACAGATACGCAGTATTTT. Translated, it gives CASSHGGQGTDTQYF.